The 27 T cell receptor beta chains reported below all come from one sample, sequenced in a study of cytomegalovirus exposure and HLA in healthy donors. The study ran its PCR with 60 Vbeta and 13 Jbeta primers. Libraries were prepared by immunoSEQ multiplex PCR; TCRdb keeps only in-frame clonotypes and omits some of them. The sample has 150,000 or so clones; under 85% are singletons. Sequenced: PBMCs. The receptors were gathered from a man between 18 and 29 years old in good health and CMV-seronegative.

This clone was observed a few times. The J gene is TRBJ2-2, the V gene TRBV10-3; 9 bases fit TRBD2. The V segment lost 1 base and the J segment 3 bases; nucleotides outside the gene matches: 9. CDR1 is ENHRY, CDR2 SYGVKD, per germline. The CDR3 sequence is 18 residues long. CDR3 bases: TGTGCCATCAGTGAGTTCCCTAGGGGACTAGCCGACACCGGGGAGCTGTTTTTT. Protein: CAISEFPRGLADTGELFF.

The V and J genes are TRBV19 and TRBJ2-3, with D possibly TRBD2 on 5 matching bases. The CDR3 length is 14 residues. The germline gives CDR1 LNHDA, CDR2 SQIVND (reference sequence). Trimming stripped 8 bases from V and 0 bases from J, with 12 bases between. CDR3 nucleotides: TGTGCCAGTCGTGACTACCCTAGCACAGATACGCAGTATTTT. The encoded protein is CASRDYPSTDTQYF.

This clone was observed a single time. The rearrangement uses TRBV4-1 and TRBJ1-5; TRBD1 is a possible D gene (6 bases). The CDR3 extends over 15 amino acids. The V gene lost 2 bases and the J gene lost 2 bases, with 10 bases spanning the gap. Per the germline V gene, CDR1 is MGHRA and CDR2 is YSYEKL. The CDR3 reads CASSQFSGGNQPQHF. CDR3 coding DNA: TGCGCCAGCAGCCAATTTTCAGGGGGCAATCAGCCCCAGCATTTT.

This clone showed up just a few times. This chain connects TRBV19 to TRBJ2-2; 11 bases agree with TRBD2. The germline gives CDR1 LNHDA, CDR2 SQIVND (reference sequence). J was trimmed by 2 bases and V by 3 bases; bases with no gene match: 5. The CDR3 extends over 17 amino acids. Here the CDR3 DNA reads TGTGCCAGTAGTATGGGACTAGCGGTGATCAACACCGGGGAGCTGTTTTTT. This sequence encodes CASSMGLAVINTGELFF. The full variable domain, rest sourced from reference TRBV19 and TRBJ2-2, is DGGITQSPKYLFRKEGQNVTLSCEQNLNHDAMYWYRQDPGQGLRLIYYSQIVNDFQKGDIAEGYSVSREKKESFPLTVTSAQKNPTAFYLCASSMGLAVINTGELFFGEGSRLTVL.

CDR3 protein: CASSYRGYSTEAFF. The DNA of the CDR3 is TGTGCCAGTAGTTATAGGGGTTATAGCACTGAAGCTTTCTTT. The gene calls are TRBV19 and TRBJ1-1; the D gene is possibly TRBD1 (5 bases). Germline assignment: CDR1 LNHDA and CDR2 SQIVND (reference sequence). Between the trimmed V and J ends, which lost 5 bases and 4 bases, there was a span of 14 bases. This CDR3 comprises 14 residues.

The rearrangement joins TRBV7-2 to TRBJ1-5, with D unclear. CDR3 size: 14 residues. The germline V and J ends were trimmed by 1 base and 5 bases, with 9 bases remaining between them. The germline V gene encodes CDR1 SGHTA and CDR2 FQGNSA. The CDR3 region is CASSLVEADQPQHF. In DNA, the CDR3 is TGTGCCAGCAGCTTAGTGGAGGCGGATCAGCCCCAGCATTTT. Complete variable domain (other parts from reference TRBV7-2 and TRBJ1-5): GAGVSQSPSNKVTEKGKDVELRCDPISGHTALYWYRQSLGQGLEFLIYFQGNSAPDKSGLPSDRFSAERTGGSVSTLTIQRTQQEDSAVYLCASSLVEADQPQHFGDGTRLSIL.

The V gene is TRBV5-1, the J gene TRBJ2-2, with TRBD1 matching 9 bases. The ends lost 4 bases at V and 4 bases at J; junction bases unmatched: 5. The CDR3 extends over 15 amino acids. Germline CDR1 is SGHRS and CDR2 is YFSETQ. The CDR3 DNA reads as TGCGCCAGCAGCACAGGACAGGGGATCACCGGGGAGCTGTTTTTT. As protein: CASSTGQGITGELFF.

This sequence joins TRBV6-5 and TRBJ2-7; TRBD1 aligns across 7 bases. Trimming took 5 bases from V and 7 from J; bases not matched to a gene: 5. The CDR3 consists of 12 residues. Germline CDR1 and CDR2: MNHEY and SVGAGI. The CDR3 reads CASSEGGSEQYF. CDR3 nucleotides: TGTGCCAGCAGTGAAGGGGGCAGTGAGCAGTACTTC.

The gene calls are TRBV4-3 and TRBJ2-7, with 11 bases that match TRBD2. V was clipped by 1 base and J by 0 bases; unmatched bases: 5. From germline, CDR1 is LGHNA and CDR2 YSLEER. There are 17 residues in the CDR3. This chain's CDR3 is CASSQGASGGSSYEQYF. CDR3 nucleotide sequence: TGCGCCAGCAGCCAAGGGGCTAGCGGGGGGAGCTCCTACGAGCAGTACTTC.

The rearrangement joins TRBV9 to TRBJ1-1, with D possibly matching TRBD1 (6 bases). This CDR3 is 14 amino acids long. The ends were cut back, 3 bases at V and 2 bases at J, with 11 bases in the middle. CDR1 SGDLS and CDR2 YYNGEE come from the germline V gene. The CDR3 nucleotides read TGTGCCAGCAGCGCCCGGGGGGCAAACACTGAAGCTTTCTTT. As protein: CASSARGANTEAFF.

CDR3 in DNA: TGCGCCAGCAGCCGCAGGACAGCCTCGGTGGAGACCCAGTACTTC. This sequence encodes CASSRRTASVETQYF. This chain connects TRBV5-1 to TRBJ2-5, with D possibly being TRBD1 (6 bases). V dropped 4 bases and J dropped 5 bases, with 18 bases sitting between them. Looked up from germline, CDR1 is SGHRS and CDR2 is YFSETQ. CDR3 length: 15 residues.

The V and J genes are TRBV29-1 and TRBJ1-3; D may be TRBD1 (5 bases). CDR1 SQVTM and CDR2 ANQGSEA come from the germline V gene. The CDR3 has 12 residues. The V gene lost 5 bases and the J gene lost 3 bases, with 8 bases spanning the gap. The CDR3 coding sequence is TGCAGCGTTCACGGGGGTGGAAACACCATATATTTT. Translating it yields CSVHGGGNTIYF.

This chain's CDR3 is CASSRQGYTEAFF. The CDR3 DNA sequence: TGTGCCAGCAGTCGACAGGGTTACACTGAAGCTTTCTTT. V gene TRBV11-3 combines with J gene TRBJ1-1; 7 nucleotides match TRBD1. CDR1 and CDR2 from the germline V gene are SGHNT and YENEEA. This CDR3 has 13 amino acids. The V segment lost 6 bases and the J segment 3 bases; nucleotides outside the gene matches: 4.

The V and J genes are TRBV6-5 and TRBJ1-4, with unresolved D. Trimming left V 3 bases short and J 5 bases short, with 7 bases between. This CDR3 comprises 13 residues. CDR1 and CDR2 from the germline V gene are MNHEY and SVGAGI. In DNA, the CDR3 is TGTGCCAGCAGTTATGCGAAGAATGAAAAACTGTTTTTT. Translation: CASSYAKNEKLFF.

The V gene is TRBV11-2, the J gene TRBJ1-1; D uncertain. The CDR3 has 14 residues. Trimming pared 5 bases from V and 0 bases from J, leaving 10 bases between. Germline V lookup: CDR1 SGHAT, CDR2 FQNNGV. Here the CDR3 reads CASSADYMNTEAFF. In DNA form, the CDR3 reads TGTGCCAGCAGCGCGGACTATATGAACACTGAAGCTTTCTTT.

Of note for this clone: Because the CDR3's place on the DNA is in doubt, the DNA is left out and the CDR3 is given as listed by TCRdb. The V and J genes are TRBV28 and TRBJ1-2; the DNA was not used to check the table's D call, TRBD1. Germline CDR1 MDHEN, CDR2 SYDVKM. The CDR3 is 14 amino acids in total, end residues counted. The CDR3 loop reads CASSTSDSNYGYTF.

V and J are TRBV7-2 and TRBJ1-4, with 11 bases lining up with TRBD1. The CDR3 sequence is 14 residues long. Trimming removed 5 bases from V and 8 bases from J; junction bases left unmatched: 4. CDR1 is SGHTA, CDR2 FQGNSA, per germline. CDR3: CASSQDRGREKLFF. The CDR3 DNA is TGTGCCAGCAGCCAGGACAGGGGGCGAGAAAAACTGTTTTTT.

V and J are TRBV4-1 and TRBJ1-3; 10 bases map to TRBD1. Germline loops: CDR1 MGHRA, CDR2 YSYEKL. The length of the CDR3 is 17 residues. J was trimmed by 6 bases and V by 3 bases; bases with no gene match: 11. CDR3 residues: CASSHPQGGTGANTIYF. The CDR3 nucleotides read TGCGCCAGCAGCCATCCCCAGGGGGGGACAGGGGCAAACACCATATATTTT.

V is TRBV27 and J is TRBJ1-4; D not resolved. With 6 bases removed from V and 0 bases from J, the gap between germline ends came to 14 bases. The germline CDR1 and CDR2 sequences are MNHEY and SMNVEV (reference sequence). The CDR3 is 16 residues long. The CDR3 coding sequence is TGTGCCAGCAGCCCCAGAGGCCCTGCAACTAATGAAAAACTGTTTTTT. Its protein is CASSPRGPATNEKLFF.

This clone was picked up a small number of times. This chain uses TRBV5-4 with TRBJ1-1; 12 nucleotides agree with TRBD1. Germline V CDR1 and CDR2: SGHNT, YYREEE (reference sequence). The CDR3 spans 17 residues. V lost 1 base and J lost 1; bases outside the gene matches: 5. The CDR3 reads CASSLQGQGAKNTEAFF. The CDR3 region has the DNA TGTGCCAGCAGCTTGCAGGGACAGGGGGCGAAGAACACTGAAGCTTTCTTT.

This clone was observed a few times. V usage is TRBV4-3 and J usage is TRBJ1-4, with TRBD1 matching over 7 bases. CDR1 is LGHNA and CDR2 is YSLEER in the germline V gene. The CDR3 is made up of 15 amino acids. J gave up 2 bases and V 6 bases, and 6 bases lay outside the gene matches. As DNA, the CDR3 is TGCGCCAGCAGGCCCACAGGGGTCACTAATGAAAAACTGTTTTTT. This gives the protein CASRPTGVTNEKLFF.

This clone was seen more than once but under ten times. The rearrangement links TRBV11-2 to TRBJ2-7; no clear D. This CDR3 contains 14 residues. CDR1 and CDR2 (germline): SGHAT, FQNNGV. The ends were cut back, 1 base at V and 5 bases at J, with 12 bases in the middle. CDR3 in DNA: TGTGCCAGCAGCTTAGCCACAGTTCTTGACGAGCAGTACTTC. Its translation: CASSLATVLDEQYF.

This clone is a singleton in its sample. The V call is TRBV21-1, the J call TRBJ1-4. TRBV21-1 is listed as a pseudogene. This CDR3 contains 13 residues. The CDR3 loop is CASNRKPNEKLFF. CDR3 coding DNA: TGTGCCAGCAACCGAAAGCCTAATGAAAAACTGTTTTTT.

The chain employs TRBV2 and TRBJ2-7, with TRBD1 matching over 7 bases. The trim removed 7 bases at V and 0 bases at J, leaving 6 bases unmatched. Germline V gene lookup returns CDR1 SNHLY and CDR2 FYNNEI. The CDR3 consists of 14 residues. CDR3 amino acids: CASIERDSSYEQYF. The CDR3, as DNA: TGTGCCAGCATCGAAAGGGACAGCTCCTACGAGCAGTACTTC. The entire variable domain, with the rest obtained from reference TRBV2 and TRBJ2-7, is as follows: EPEVTQTPSHQVTQMGQEVILRCVPISNHLYFYWYRQILGQKVEFLVSFYNNEISEKSEIFDDQFSVERPDGSNFTLKIRSTKLEDSAMYFCASIERDSSYEQYFGPGTRLTVT.

The sample holds one count of this clone. The junction shows a germline mismatch at one end, possibly a read error. The CDR3 spells CASSLPGQGAVGNSQYF. Written as DNA, the CDR3 is TGTGCCAGCAGCCTCCCGGGACAGGGGGCAGTTGGAAACAGTCAGTACTTC. The V and J genes are TRBV7-2 and TRBJ2-4; 12 bases match TRBD1. Looked up from germline, CDR1 is SGHTA and CDR2 is FQGNSA. The CDR3 consists of 17 residues.

There are a few counts of this clone. This sequence joins TRBV28 and TRBJ2-6, with D perhaps matching TRBD1 (5 bases). Deletions cut 3 bases from V and 4 bases from J, with 10 bases between. Germline CDR1 and CDR2: MDHEN and SYDVKM. The length of the CDR3 is 15 residues. The CDR3 DNA is TGTGCCAGCAGTTTTAGACAGACAGGGGCCAACGTCCTGACTTTC. This translates into CASSFRQTGANVLTF.

This sequence joins TRBV7-8 and TRBJ2-1; TRBD2 aligns across 14 bases. This CDR3 has 16 amino acids. Per germline, CDR1 SGHVS and CDR2 FQNEAQ. The ends lost 5 bases at V and 4 bases at J; junction bases unmatched: 4. CDR3 amino acids: CASSTRLAGGYNEQFF. In nucleotides, the CDR3 is TGTGCCAGCAGCACCAGACTAGCGGGGGGGTACAATGAGCAGTTCTTC.